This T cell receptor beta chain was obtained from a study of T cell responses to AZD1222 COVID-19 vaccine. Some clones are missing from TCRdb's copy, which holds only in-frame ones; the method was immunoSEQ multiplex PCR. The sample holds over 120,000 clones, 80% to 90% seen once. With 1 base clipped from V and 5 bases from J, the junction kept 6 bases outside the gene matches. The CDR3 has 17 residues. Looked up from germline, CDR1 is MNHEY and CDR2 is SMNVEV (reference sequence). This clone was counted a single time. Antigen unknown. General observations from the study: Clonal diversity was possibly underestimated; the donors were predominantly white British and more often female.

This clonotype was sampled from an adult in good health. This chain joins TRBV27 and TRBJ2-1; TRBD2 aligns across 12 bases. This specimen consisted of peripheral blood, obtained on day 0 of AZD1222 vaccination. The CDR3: CASSLLSSGGAHNEQFF. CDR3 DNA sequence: TGTGCCAGCAGTTTATTGTCTAGCGGGGGGGCCCACAATGAGCAGTTCTTC.